This T cell receptor beta chain was sequenced for a study of T-cell reconstitution after alpha-beta-depleted transplantation in children. Germline V CDR1 and CDR2: SGHDT, YYEEEE. With 4 bases removed from V and 6 bases from J, the gap between germline ends came to 16 bases. The CDR3 is 14 residues long. This clonotype has a count of ten or more. The library targeted TCRbeta and was prepared with unique molecular identifiers. TCRdb re-called the PCR reads with MiXCR, one entry per CDR3 protein. The data contain some 240,000 distinct CDR3 sequences, 9.7% of them singletons. Here the sequenced sample was PBMCs from the stem cell graft donor, taken from the stem cell graft. The V call is TRBV5-6, the J call TRBJ1-2, with D perhaps matching TRBD1 (6 bases). This TCR derives from a human donor who donated a stem cell graft to a child with SCID. CDR3 DNA: TGTGCCAGCAGCCTCCCGGCGGGGGGGCATGGCTACACCTTC. Its protein is CASSLPAGGHGYTF.